The T cell receptor (beta chain) described here comes from a study of CD8 T cells in ankylosing spondylitis. Study-level points and caveats: A TCR beta motif made of several highly homologous variants seemed typical of ankylosing spondylitis blood. The study looked at matched synovial fluid samples from ankylosing spondylitis patients. Disease-linked clones were reported to be significantly enriched there. CD8+ disease-linked clones were present at relatively low frequencies in blood. Prior literature has documented some motif variants in synovial fluid and blood from reactive arthritis.

The CDR3 is made up of 17 amino acids. V was trimmed by 2 bases and J by 0 bases, leaving 14 bases between them. Germline CDR1 MGHRA, CDR2 YSYEKL. Notes on this clonotype: The antigen remains unidentified.

TCRdb reanalysed the 5' RACE reads using MiXCR and keeps one entry per CDR3 protein. Among over 600,000 distinct CDR3 sequences listed, 15% to 20% were seen once. Sequencing was performed on blood, either unsorted or a sorted T cell fraction (not recorded which). The receptor was isolated from a male donor with ankylosing spondylitis. V and J are TRBV4-1 and TRBJ2-1; D perhaps matches TRBD2 (6 bases). This CDR3 is CASSQSWASASYNEQFF. CDR3 nucleotides: TGCGCCAGCAGCCAATCATGGGCTAGCGCCTCCTACAATGAGCAGTTCTTC.